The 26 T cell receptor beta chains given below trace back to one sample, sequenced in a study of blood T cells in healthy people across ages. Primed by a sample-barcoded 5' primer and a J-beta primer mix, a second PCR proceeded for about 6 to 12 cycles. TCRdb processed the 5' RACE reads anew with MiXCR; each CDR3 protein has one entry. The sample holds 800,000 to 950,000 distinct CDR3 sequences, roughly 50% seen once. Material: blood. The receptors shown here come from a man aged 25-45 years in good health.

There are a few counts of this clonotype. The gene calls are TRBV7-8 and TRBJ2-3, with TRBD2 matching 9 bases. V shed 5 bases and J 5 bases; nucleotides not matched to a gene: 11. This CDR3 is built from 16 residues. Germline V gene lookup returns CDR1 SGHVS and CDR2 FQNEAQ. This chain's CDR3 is CASSPFAGGQEDTQYF. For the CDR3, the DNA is TGTGCCAGCAGCCCCTTTGCGGGGGGGCAGGAAGATACGCAGTATTTT.

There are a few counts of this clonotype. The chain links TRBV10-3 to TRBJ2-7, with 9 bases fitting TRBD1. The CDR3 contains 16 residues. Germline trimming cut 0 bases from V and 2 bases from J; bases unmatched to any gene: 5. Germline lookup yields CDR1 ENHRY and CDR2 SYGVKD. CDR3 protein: CAISESGDRAAYEQYF. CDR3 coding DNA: TGTGCCATCAGTGAGTCAGGGGACAGGGCAGCCTACGAGCAGTACTTC.

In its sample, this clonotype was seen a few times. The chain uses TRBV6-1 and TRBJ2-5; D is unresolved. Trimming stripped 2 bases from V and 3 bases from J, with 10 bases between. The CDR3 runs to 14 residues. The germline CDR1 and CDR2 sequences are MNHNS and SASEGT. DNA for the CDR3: TGTGCCAGCAGTGAAAAGCAACTGGAAGAGACCCAGTACTTC. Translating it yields CASSEKQLEETQYF.

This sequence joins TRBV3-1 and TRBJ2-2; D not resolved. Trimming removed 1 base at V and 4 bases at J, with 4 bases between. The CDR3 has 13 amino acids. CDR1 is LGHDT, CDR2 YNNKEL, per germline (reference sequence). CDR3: CASSQVLTGELFF. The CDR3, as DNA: TGTGCCAGCAGCCAAGTACTCACCGGGGAGCTGTTTTTT.

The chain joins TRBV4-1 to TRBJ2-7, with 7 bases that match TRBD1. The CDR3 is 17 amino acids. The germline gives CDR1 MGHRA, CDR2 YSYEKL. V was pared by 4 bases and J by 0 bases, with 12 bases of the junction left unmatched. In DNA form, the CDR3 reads TGCGCCAGCAGCCCGACCCCTGACAGGGAGTACTCCTACGAGCAGTACTTC. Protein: CASSPTPDREYSYEQYF.

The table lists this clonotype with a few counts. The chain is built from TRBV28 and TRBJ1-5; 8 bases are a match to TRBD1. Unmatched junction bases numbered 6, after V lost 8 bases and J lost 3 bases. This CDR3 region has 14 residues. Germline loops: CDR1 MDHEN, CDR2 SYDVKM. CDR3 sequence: CASVPGGVNQPQHF. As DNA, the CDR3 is TGTGCCAGCGTACCAGGGGGCGTCAATCAGCCCCAGCATTTT.

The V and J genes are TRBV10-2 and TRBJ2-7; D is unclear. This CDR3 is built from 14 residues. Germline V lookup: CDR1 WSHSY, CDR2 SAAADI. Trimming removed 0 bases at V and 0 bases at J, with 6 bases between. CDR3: CASSESSASYEQYF. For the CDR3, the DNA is TGCGCCAGCAGTGAGTCTTCAGCCTCCTACGAGCAGTACTTC.

CDR3: CASRAGPNSPLHF. CDR3 coding DNA: TGTGCCAGCCGGGCGGGACCCAATTCACCCCTCCACTTT. This chain joins TRBV3-1 and TRBJ1-6; a possible D gene is TRBD1 (5 bases). V lost 8 bases, J lost 7 bases, and 12 bases lay in between. The CDR3 totals 13 residues. Germline-derived CDR1 and CDR2 are LGHDT and YNNKEL (reference sequence).

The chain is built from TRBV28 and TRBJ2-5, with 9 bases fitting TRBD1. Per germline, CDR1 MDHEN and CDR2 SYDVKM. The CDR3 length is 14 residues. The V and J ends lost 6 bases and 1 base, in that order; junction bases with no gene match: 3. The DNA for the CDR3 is TGTGCCAGCAGGACAGGGGGGTTCCAAGAGACCCAGTACTTC. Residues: CASRTGGFQETQYF.

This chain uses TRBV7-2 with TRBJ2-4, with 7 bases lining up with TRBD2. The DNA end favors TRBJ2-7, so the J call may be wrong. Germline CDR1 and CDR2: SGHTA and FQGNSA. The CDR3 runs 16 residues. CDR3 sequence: CASSSLGASGTYEQYF. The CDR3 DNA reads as TGTGCCAGCAGCTCACTTGGGGCTAGCGGAACCTACGAGCAGTACTTC.

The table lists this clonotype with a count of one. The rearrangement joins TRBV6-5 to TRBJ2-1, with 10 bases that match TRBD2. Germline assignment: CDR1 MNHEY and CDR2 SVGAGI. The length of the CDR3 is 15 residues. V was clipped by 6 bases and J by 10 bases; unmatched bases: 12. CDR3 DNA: TGTGCCAGCAGCCAGGGACTAGCGTTAAGGTACGAGCAGTTCTTC. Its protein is CASSQGLALRYEQFF.

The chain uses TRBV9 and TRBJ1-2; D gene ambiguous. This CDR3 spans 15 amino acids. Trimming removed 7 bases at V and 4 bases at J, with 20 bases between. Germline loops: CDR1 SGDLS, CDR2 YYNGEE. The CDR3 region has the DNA TGTGCCAGCGGACTAGGACGTTGGGGAGGCTATGGCTACACCTTC. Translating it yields CASGLGRWGGYGYTF.

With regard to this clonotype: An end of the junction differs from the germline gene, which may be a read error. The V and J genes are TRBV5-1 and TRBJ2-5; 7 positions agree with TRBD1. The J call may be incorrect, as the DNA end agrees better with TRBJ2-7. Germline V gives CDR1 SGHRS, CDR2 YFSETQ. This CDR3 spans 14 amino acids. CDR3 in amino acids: CTSSRDSATYEQYF. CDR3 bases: TGCACCAGCAGTCGGGACAGTGCAACCTACGAGCAGTACTTC.

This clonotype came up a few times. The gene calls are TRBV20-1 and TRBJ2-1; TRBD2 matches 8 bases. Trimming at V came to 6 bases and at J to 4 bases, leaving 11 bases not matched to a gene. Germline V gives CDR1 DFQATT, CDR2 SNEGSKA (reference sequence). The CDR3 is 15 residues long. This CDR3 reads CSAEETRGGYNEQFF. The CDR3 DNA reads TGCAGTGCAGAAGAAACTCGGGGGGGGTACAATGAGCAGTTCTTC.

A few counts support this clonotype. The CDR3 DNA sequence: TGCAGCGTTGAAGGGTCCGGGCAACATGAAAAACTGTTTTTT. Translation gives CSVEGSGQHEKLFF. J is TRBJ1-4 and V is TRBV29-1; D is undetermined. This CDR3 spans 14 amino acids. Per the germline V gene, CDR1 is SQVTM and CDR2 is ANQGSEA. V dropped 1 base and J dropped 6 bases, with 12 bases sitting between them.

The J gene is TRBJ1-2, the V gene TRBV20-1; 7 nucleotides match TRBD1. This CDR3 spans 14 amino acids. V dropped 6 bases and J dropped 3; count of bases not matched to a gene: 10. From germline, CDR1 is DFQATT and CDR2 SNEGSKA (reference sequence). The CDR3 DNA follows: TGCAGTGCCAAGCGAGGGGGCACGGACTATGGCTACACCTTC. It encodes CSAKRGGTDYGYTF.

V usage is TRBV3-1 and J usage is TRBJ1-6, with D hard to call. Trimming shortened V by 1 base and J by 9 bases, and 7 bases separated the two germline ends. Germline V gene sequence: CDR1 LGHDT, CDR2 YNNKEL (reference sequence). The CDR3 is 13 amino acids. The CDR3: CASSQVVGSPLHF. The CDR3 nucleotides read TGTGCCAGCAGCCAAGTTGTAGGTTCACCCCTCCACTTT. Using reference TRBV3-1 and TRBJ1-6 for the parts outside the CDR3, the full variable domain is DTAVSQTPKYLVTQMGNDKSIKCEQNLGHDTMYWYKQDSKKFLKIMFSYNNKELIINETVPNRFSPKSPDKAHLNLHINSLELGDSAVYFCASSQVVGSPLHFGNGTRLTVT.

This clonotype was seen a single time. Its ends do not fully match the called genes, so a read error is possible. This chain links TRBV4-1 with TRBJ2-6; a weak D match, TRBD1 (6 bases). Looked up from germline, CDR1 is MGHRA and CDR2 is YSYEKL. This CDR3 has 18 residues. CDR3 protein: CASSPGTPINSGANALTF. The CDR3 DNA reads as TGCGCCAGCAGCCCCGGGACACCTATAAACTCTGGGGCCAACGCCCTGACTTTC.

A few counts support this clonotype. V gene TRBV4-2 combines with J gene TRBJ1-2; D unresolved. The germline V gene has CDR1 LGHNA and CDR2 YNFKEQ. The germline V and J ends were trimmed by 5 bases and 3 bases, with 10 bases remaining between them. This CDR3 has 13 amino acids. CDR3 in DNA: TGTGCCAGCAGCTCCTATATGGACTATGGCTACACCTTC. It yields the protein CASSSYMDYGYTF.

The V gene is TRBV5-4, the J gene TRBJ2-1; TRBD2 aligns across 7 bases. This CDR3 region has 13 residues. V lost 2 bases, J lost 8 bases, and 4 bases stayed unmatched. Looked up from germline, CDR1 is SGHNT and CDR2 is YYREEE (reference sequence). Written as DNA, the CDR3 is TGTGCCAGCAGCTTTACGGGGAGGGATGAGCAGTTCTTC. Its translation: CASSFTGRDEQFF. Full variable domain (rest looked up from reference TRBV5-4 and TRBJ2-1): ETGVTQSPTHLIKTRGQQVTLRCSSQSGHNTVSWYQQALGQGPQFIFQYYREEENGRGNFPPRFSGLQFPNYSSELNVNALELDDSALYLCASSFTGRDEQFFGPGTRLTVL.

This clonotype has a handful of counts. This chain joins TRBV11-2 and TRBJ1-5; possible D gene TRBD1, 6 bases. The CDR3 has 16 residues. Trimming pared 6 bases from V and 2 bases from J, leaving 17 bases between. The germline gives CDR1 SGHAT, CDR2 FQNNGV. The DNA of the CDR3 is TGTGCCAGCAGTCCCCACGGGGGGGCAGGCAATCAGCCCCAGCATTTT. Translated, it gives CASSPHGGAGNQPQHF.

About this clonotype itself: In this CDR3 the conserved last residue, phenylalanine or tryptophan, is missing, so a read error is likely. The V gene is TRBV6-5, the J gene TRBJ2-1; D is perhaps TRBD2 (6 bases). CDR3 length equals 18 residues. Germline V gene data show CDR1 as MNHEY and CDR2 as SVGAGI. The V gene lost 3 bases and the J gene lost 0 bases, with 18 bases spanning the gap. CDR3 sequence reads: CASSYGGIRGSSYNEQFL. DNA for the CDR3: TGTGCCAGCAGTTATGGGGGGATCCGGGGGAGCTCCTACAATGAGCAGTTCCTC.

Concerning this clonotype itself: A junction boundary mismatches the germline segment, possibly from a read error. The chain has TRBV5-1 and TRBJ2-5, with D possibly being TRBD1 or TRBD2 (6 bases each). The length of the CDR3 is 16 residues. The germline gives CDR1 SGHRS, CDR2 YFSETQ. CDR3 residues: CASSLGRQGRLNEQHF. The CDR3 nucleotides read TGCGCCAGCAGCTTGGGGCGGCAGGGGAGGCTTAACGAGCAGCACTTC.

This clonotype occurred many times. Here the CDR3 DNA reads TGTGCCAGCAGTCGACTAGCGGGGGACCAAGAGACCCAGTACTTC. Protein sequence: CASSRLAGDQETQYF. The genes are TRBV12-3 or TRBV12-4 and TRBJ2-5; 12 bases map to TRBD2. This CDR3 is built from 15 residues. The trim removed 5 bases at V and 0 bases at J, leaving 1 base unmatched.

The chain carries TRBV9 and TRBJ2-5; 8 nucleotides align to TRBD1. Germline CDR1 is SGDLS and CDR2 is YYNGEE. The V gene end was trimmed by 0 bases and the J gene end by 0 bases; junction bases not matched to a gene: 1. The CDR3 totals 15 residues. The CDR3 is CASSVGTGHQETQYF. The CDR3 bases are TGTGCCAGCAGCGTAGGGACAGGGCACCAAGAGACCCAGTACTTC.

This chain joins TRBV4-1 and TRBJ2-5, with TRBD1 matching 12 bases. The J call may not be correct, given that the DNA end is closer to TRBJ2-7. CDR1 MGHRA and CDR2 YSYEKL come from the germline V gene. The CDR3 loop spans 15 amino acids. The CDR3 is CASSQGGQGAHEQYF. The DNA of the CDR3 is TGCGCCAGCAGCCAAGGGGGACAGGGGGCCCACGAGCAGTACTTC.